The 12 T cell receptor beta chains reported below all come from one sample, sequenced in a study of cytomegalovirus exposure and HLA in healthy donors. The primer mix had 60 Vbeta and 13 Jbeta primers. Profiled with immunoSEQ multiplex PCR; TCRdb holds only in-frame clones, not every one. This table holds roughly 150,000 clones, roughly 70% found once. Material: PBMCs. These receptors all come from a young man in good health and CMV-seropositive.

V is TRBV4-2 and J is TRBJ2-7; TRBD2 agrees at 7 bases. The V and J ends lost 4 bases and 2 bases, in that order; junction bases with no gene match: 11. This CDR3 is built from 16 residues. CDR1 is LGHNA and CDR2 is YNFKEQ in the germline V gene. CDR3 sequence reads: CASSRMIGLGAYEQYF. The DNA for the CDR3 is TGTGCCAGCAGCCGGATGATAGGACTAGGGGCCTACGAGCAGTACTTC.

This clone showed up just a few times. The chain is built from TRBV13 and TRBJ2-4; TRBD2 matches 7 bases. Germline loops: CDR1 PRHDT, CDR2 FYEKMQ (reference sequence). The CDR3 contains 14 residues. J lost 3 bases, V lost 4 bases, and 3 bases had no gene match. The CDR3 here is CASSWRTSKNIQYF. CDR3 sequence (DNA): TGTGCCAGCAGCTGGCGGACTAGCAAAAACATTCAGTACTTC.

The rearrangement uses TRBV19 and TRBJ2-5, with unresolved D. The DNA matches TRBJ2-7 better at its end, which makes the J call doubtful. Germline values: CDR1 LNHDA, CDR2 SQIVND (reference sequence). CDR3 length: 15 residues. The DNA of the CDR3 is TGTGCCAGTAGTTCTGATCGAGTTCGATCCTACGAGCAGTACTTC. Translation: CASSSDRVRSYEQYF.

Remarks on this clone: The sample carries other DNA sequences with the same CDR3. The CDR3 DNA is TGTGCCAGTAGTGGCACGTCGGGTAATGAGCAGTACTTC. This encodes CASSGTSGNEQYF. This chain joins TRBV19 and TRBJ2-7; D is unclear. Trimming stripped 5 bases from V and 7 bases from J, with 15 bases between. The germline CDR1 and CDR2 sequences are LNHDA and SQIVND (reference sequence). This CDR3 comprises 13 residues.

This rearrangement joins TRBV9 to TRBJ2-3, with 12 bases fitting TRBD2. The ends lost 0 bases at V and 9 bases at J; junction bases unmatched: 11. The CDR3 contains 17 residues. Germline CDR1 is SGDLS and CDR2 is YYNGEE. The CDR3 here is CASSVGGLAGPMGTQYF. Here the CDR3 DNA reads TGTGCCAGCAGCGTAGGGGGACTAGCGGGTCCCATGGGGACGCAGTATTTT.

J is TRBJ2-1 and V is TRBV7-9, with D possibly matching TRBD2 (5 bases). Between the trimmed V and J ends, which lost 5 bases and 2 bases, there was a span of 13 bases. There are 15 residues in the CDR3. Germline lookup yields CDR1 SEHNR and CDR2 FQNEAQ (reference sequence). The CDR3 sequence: CASSTPRRPYNEQFF. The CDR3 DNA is TGTGCCAGCAGCACGCCCCGGAGGCCCTACAATGAGCAGTTCTTC.

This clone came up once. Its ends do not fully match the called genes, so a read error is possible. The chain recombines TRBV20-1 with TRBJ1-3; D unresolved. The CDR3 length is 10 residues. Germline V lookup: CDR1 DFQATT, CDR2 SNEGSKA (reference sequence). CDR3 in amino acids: CSARDITRHF. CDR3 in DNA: TGCAGTGCTAGAGATATAACGAGGCATTTT.

DNA for the CDR3: TGTGCCAGCACCAAGGGGCAGGGAGGTCAGCCCCAGCATTTT. Its protein is CASTKGQGGQPQHF. V usage is TRBV6-5 and J usage is TRBJ1-5; tentatively, D is TRBD1 (5 bases). This CDR3 has 14 amino acids. V dropped 7 bases and J dropped 6 bases, with 16 bases sitting between them. Germline-derived CDR1 and CDR2 are MNHEY and SVGAGI.

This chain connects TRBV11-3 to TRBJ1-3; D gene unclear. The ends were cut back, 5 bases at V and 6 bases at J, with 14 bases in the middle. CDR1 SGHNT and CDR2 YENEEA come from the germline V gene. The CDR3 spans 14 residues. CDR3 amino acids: CASSPLRVANTIYF. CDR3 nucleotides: TGTGCCAGCAGCCCACTTCGGGTAGCAAACACCATATATTTT.

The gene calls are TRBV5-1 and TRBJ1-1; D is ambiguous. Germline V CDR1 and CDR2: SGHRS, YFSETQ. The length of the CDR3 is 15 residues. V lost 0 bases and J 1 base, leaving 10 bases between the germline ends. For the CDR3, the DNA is TGCGCCAGCAGCTTGGCCCCGGGTGCGAACACTGAAGCTTTCTTT. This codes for CASSLAPGANTEAFF.

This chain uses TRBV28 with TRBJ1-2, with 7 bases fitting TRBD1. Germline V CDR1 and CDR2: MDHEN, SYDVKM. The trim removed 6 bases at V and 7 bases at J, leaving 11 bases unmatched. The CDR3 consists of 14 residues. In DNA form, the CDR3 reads TGTGCCAGCAGCCTAGACAGGGAAGCAACTGGCTACACCTTC. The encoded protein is CASSLDREATGYTF.

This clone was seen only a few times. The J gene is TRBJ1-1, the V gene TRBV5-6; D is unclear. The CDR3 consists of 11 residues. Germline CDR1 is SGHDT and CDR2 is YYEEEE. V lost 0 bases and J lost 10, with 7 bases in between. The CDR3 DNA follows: TGTGCCAGCAGCTTGGGACACTTAGCTTTCTTT. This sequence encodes CASSLGHLAFF.